Following are 16 T cell receptor beta chains from one sample sequenced in a study of blood T cells in healthy people across ages. A second PCR of roughly 7 to 11 cycles used a sample-barcoded 5' primer and a J-beta primer mix. TCRdb passed the 5' RACE reads through MiXCR, listing each CDR3 protein once. The table records some 900,000 distinct CDR3 sequences, 40% to 60% of them present only once. The sample consisted of blood. The source is a man aged 25-45 years in good health.

The rearrangement uses TRBV12-3 or TRBV12-4 and TRBJ1-3; a possible D gene is TRBD1 (5 bases). The V and J ends lost 2 bases and 14 bases respectively, with 10 bases between them. This CDR3 is built from 11 residues. The CDR3 bases are TGTGCCAGCAGTTTAACGGGGCCTGTATATTTT. Translated, it gives CASSLTGPVYF.

This clonotype appeared a few times. One junction end does not reproduce the germline sequence, and a read error may be involved. The gene calls are TRBV5-1 and TRBJ1-4; the match to TRBD1 covers 7 bases. The CDR3 spans 14 residues. Germline CDR1 is SGHRS and CDR2 is YFSETQ. This CDR3 is CASSLGQAGEKLFF. The CDR3 DNA is TGTGCCAGCAGTCTAGGACAGGCTGGCGAAAAACTGTTTTTT. Using reference TRBV5-1 and TRBJ1-4 for the parts outside the CDR3, the full variable domain is KAGVTQTPRYLIKTRGQQVTLSCSPISGHRSVSWYQQTPGQGLQFLFEYFSETQRNKGNFPGRFSGRQFSNSRSEMNVSTLELGDSALYLCASSLGQAGEKLFFGSGTQLSVL.

This clonotype was detected only a few times. The J gene is TRBJ2-2, the V gene TRBV4-3; TRBD1 matches 8 bases. The CDR3 runs to 16 residues. Trimming took 3 bases from V and 6 from J; bases not matched to a gene: 9. Germline V gives CDR1 LGHNA, CDR2 YSLEER. CDR3 DNA sequence: TGCGCCAGCAGCCATGAAACAGGGGGGAGCGCCGGGGAGCTGTTTTTT. It yields the protein CASSHETGGSAGELFF.

The chain employs TRBV20-1 and TRBJ2-3; 7 bases align to TRBD2. This CDR3 has 16 amino acids. CDR1 and CDR2 (germline): DFQATT, SNEGSKA (reference sequence). V shed 0 bases and J 2 bases; nucleotides not matched to a gene: 8. CDR3 in amino acids: CSARDGLAGVTDTQYF. The CDR3 bases are TGCAGTGCTAGAGATGGCCTGGCGGGAGTCACAGATACGCAGTATTTT.

The chain is built from TRBV6-2 or TRBV6-3 and TRBJ2-7; TRBD1 aligns across 8 bases. In germline, CDR1 is MNHEY, CDR2 SVGEGT. Trimming removed 5 bases from V and 2 bases from J; junction bases left unmatched: 5. This CDR3 comprises 14 residues. The chain's CDR3 is CASSRTGITYEQYF. The CDR3 bases are TGTGCCAGCAGTAGGACAGGGATAACCTACGAGCAGTACTTC.

To note about this clonotype: One base away lies a much larger clone, so this may be a sequencing read error. The chain carries TRBV4-1 and TRBJ2-3; 9 bases are a match to TRBD2. Per the germline V gene, CDR1 is MGHRA and CDR2 is YSYEKL. This CDR3 spans 16 amino acids. In DNA, the CDR3 is TGCGTCAGCAGCCCCCTCGCGGGGGGGATTGAAAATACGCAGTATTTT. It translates to CVSSPLAGGIENTQYF.

This clonotype occurred a few times. The V call is TRBV5-1, the J call TRBJ1-6; 8 nucleotides line up with TRBD1. Germline CDR1 is SGHRS and CDR2 is YFSETQ. The V and J ends lost 4 bases and 6 bases, in that order; junction bases with no gene match: 6. This CDR3 is built from 15 residues. The CDR3, as DNA: TGCGCCAGCAGCCCGGAAACAGGGGGTAATTCACCCCTCCACTTT. Its translation is CASSPETGGNSPLHF.

The rearrangement joins TRBV4-1 to TRBJ1-1, with TRBD1 matching 11 bases. Per germline, CDR1 MGHRA and CDR2 YSYEKL. The CDR3 spans 15 residues. J lost 5 bases, V lost 4 bases, and 6 bases had no gene match. CDR3 sequence: CASSLEDRGQTEAFF. As DNA, the CDR3 is TGCGCCAGCAGCCTAGAGGACAGGGGGCAAACTGAAGCTTTCTTT.

This clonotype was seen a handful of times. This chain connects TRBV7-9 to TRBJ1-1; D ambiguous. V lost 2 bases, J lost 4 bases, and 8 bases lay in between. This CDR3 spans 13 amino acids. The germline CDR1 and CDR2 sequences are SEHNR and FQNEAQ (reference sequence). CDR3 nucleotides: TGTGCCAGCAGCTTATCGATGGGCACTGAAGCTTTCTTT. This encodes CASSLSMGTEAFF.

A few counts support this clonotype. V usage is TRBV4-1 and J usage is TRBJ2-1, with D uncertain. The CDR3 covers 15 residues. V was pared by 4 bases and J by 0 bases, with 10 bases between. Germline CDR1 is MGHRA and CDR2 is YSYEKL. The CDR3 sequence is CASSPSPGSYNEQFF. CDR3 nucleotide sequence: TGCGCCAGCAGCCCCTCGCCGGGCTCCTACAATGAGCAGTTCTTC.

V usage is TRBV12-3 or TRBV12-4 and J usage is TRBJ2-1; 8 positions match TRBD2. The trim removed 6 bases at V and 5 bases at J, leaving 3 bases unmatched. The CDR3 covers 13 residues. CDR3: CASRSGGNNEQFF. For the CDR3, the DNA is TGTGCCAGCAGGAGCGGGGGTAACAATGAGCAGTTCTTC.

This clonotype has only a few counts. The chain is built from TRBV24-1 and TRBJ1-2; 8 bases align to TRBD1. The J segment lost 3 bases and the V segment lost 4 bases, leaving 9 bases of the junction unmatched. The CDR3 has 16 residues. The V gene's germline CDR1 is KGHDR and CDR2 SFDVKD. CDR3 amino acids: CATSDRTGTGYYGYTF. As DNA, the CDR3 is TGTGCCACCAGTGACCGTACCGGGACAGGCTACTATGGCTACACCTTC.

This clonotype was seen a few times. The chain employs TRBV20-1 and TRBJ2-3; no clear D gene. This CDR3 spans 9 amino acids. Germline assignment: CDR1 DFQATT and CDR2 SNEGSKA (reference sequence). Trimming shortened V by 6 bases and J by 2 bases, and 0 bases separated the two germline ends. CDR3: CSATDTQYF. In DNA, the CDR3 is TGCAGTGCCACAGATACGCAGTATTTT.

The CDR3 sequence is CASSYSTGTVSYEQYF. DNA for the CDR3: TGTGCCAGCAGTTACTCGACAGGGACGGTCTCCTACGAGCAGTACTTC. The gene calls are TRBV6-5 and TRBJ2-1; TRBD1 aligns across 7 bases. The end of the DNA is better explained by TRBJ2-7, so the J call may be wrong. Germline values: CDR1 MNHEY, CDR2 SVGAGI. This CDR3 is 16 amino acids long.

This clonotype was seen a handful of times. The chain uses TRBV10-3 and TRBJ2-7; 10 bases fit TRBD1. The trim removed 10 bases at V and 0 bases at J, leaving 6 bases unmatched. In germline, CDR1 is ENHRY, CDR2 SYGVKD. The CDR3 extends over 14 amino acids. The CDR3 here is CATRGQGISYEQYF. Here the CDR3 DNA reads TGTGCCACCCGGGGACAGGGGATCTCCTACGAGCAGTACTTC.

V usage is TRBV5-6 and J usage is TRBJ1-5; D is uncertain. The CDR3 contains 14 residues. The germline V gene encodes CDR1 SGHDT and CDR2 YYEEEE. V lost 0 bases and J 4 bases, leaving 8 bases between the germline ends. CDR3 nucleotide sequence: TGTGCCAGCAGCTTGGCCCCAGGTAATCAGCCCCAGCATTTT. Amino acids: CASSLAPGNQPQHF. The full variable domain, rest sourced from reference TRBV5-6 and TRBJ1-5, is DAGVTQSPTHLIKTRGQQVTLRCSPKSGHDTVSWYQQALGQGPQFIFQYYEEEERQRGNFPDRFSGHQFPNYSSELNVNALLLGDSALYLCASSLAPGNQPQHFGDGTRLSIL.